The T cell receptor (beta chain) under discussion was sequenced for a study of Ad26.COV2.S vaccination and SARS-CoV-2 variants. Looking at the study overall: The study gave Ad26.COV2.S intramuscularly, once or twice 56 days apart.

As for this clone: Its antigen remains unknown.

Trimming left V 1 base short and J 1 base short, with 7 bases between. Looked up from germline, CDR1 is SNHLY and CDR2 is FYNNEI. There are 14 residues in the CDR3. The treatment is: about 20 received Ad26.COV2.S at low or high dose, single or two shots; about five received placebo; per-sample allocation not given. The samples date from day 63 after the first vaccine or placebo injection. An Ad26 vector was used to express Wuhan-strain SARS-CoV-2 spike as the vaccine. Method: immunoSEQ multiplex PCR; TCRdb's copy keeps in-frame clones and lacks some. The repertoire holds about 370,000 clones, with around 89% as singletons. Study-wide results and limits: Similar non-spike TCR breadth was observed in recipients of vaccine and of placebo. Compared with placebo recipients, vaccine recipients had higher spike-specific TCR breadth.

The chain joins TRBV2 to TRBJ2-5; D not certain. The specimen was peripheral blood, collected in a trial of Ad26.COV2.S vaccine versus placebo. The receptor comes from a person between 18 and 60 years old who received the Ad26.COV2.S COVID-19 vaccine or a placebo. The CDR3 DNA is TGTGCCAGCAGTGAAGGGGTTGGCCAAGAGACCCAGTACTTC. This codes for CASSEGVGQETQYF.